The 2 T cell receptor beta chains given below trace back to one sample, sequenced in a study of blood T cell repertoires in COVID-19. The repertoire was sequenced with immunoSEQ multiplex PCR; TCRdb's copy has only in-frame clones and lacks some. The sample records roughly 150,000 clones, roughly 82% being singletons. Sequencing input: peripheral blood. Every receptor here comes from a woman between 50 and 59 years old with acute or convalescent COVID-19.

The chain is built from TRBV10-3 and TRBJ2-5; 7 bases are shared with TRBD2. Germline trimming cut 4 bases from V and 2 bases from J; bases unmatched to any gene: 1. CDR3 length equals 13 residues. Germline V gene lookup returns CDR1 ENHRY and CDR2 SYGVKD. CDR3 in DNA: TGTGCCATCAGTGGGGGACTACAAGAGACCCAGTACTTC. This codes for CAISGGLQETQYF.

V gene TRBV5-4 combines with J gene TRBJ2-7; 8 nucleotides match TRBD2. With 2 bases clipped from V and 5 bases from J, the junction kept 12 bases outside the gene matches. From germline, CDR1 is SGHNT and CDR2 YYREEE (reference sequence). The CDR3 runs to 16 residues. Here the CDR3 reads CASSFRAFGGADEQYF. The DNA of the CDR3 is TGTGCCAGCAGCTTCAGAGCTTTCGGGGGGGCCGACGAGCAGTACTTC. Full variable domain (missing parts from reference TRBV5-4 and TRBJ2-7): ETGVTQSPTHLIKTRGQQVTLRCSSQSGHNTVSWYQQALGQGPQFIFQYYREEENGRGNFPPRFSGLQFPNYSSELNVNALELDDSALYLCASSFRAFGGADEQYFGPGTRLTVT.